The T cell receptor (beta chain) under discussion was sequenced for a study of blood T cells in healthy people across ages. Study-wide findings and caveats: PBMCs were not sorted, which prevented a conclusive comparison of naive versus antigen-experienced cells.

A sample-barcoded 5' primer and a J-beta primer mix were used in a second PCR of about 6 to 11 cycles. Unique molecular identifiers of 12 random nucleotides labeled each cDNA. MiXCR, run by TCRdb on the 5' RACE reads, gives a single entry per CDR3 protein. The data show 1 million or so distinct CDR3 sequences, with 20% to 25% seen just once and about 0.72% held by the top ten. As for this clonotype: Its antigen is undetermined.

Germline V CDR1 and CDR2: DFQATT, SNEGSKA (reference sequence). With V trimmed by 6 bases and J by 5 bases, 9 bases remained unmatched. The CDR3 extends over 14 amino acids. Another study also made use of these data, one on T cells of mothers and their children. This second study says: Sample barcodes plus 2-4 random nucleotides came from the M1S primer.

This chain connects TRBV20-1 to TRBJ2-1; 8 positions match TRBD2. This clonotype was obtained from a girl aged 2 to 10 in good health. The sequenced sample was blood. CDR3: CSASRTSFDNEQFF. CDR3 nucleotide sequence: TGCAGTGCCTCCAGGACTAGCTTCGACAATGAGCAGTTCTTC.